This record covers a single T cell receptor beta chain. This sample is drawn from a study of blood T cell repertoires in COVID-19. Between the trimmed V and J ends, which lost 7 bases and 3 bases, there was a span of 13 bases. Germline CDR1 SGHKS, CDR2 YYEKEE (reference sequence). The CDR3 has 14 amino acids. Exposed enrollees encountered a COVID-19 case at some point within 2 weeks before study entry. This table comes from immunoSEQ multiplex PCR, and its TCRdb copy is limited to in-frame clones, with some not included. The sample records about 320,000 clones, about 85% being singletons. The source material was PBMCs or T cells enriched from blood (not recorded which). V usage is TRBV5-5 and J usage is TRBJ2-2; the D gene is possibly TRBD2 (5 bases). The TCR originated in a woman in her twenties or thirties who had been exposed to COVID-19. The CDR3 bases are TGTGCCAGCGCGACTAAATGGGACACCGGGGAGCTGTTTTTT. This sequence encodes CASATKWDTGELFF.